The next 5 T cell receptor gamma chains were all read from a single sample in a study of intestinal T cells in coeliac disease. For each case, the template was genomic DNA from ten roughly 4.5-µm formalin-fixed paraffin-embedded scrolls. LymphoTrack primers amplified TRG sequences from roughly 210 ng of biopsy DNA. With CATT, TCRdb re-called clones from the multiplex PCR reads. The sample includes about 950 gamma-chain clones, 48% of them seen just once. The sequenced sample was a duodenal biopsy. All receptors derive from a human donor with celiac disease.

The chain links TRGV4 to TRGJ1 or TRGJ2. Germline V lookup: CDR1 EGSTGY, CDR2 YDSYTSSV. CDR3 size: 14 residues. CDR3 protein: CAPGMGGIYYKKLF. The CDR3, as DNA: TGTGCACCTGGGATGGGCGGCATTTATTATAAGAAACTCTTT.

This clone counts as hyperexpanded. This chain connects TRGV11 to TRGJ1 or TRGJ2. TRGV11 is identified as an open reading frame with a role that is uncertain. V shed 8 bases, J shed 3 bases, and the junction held 7 bases outside the gene matches. CDR3 size: 13 residues. The CDR3 DNA is TGTGCCTGCTGGACACCTTTTTATTATAAGAAACTCTTT. This gives the protein CACWTPFYYKKLF.

This clone appeared once. The rearrangement joins TRGV4 to TRGJP1. The CDR3 consists of 11 residues. CDR1 and CDR2 (germline): EGSTGY, YDSYTSSV. The CDR3, as DNA: TGTGCACCTGGGACTGGTTGGTTCAAGATATTT. Its protein product is CAPGTGWFKIF.

This clone was found a few times. A single base separates this from a much larger clone, so it may be a read error. The sample has other DNA sequences that encode this CDR3 too. This chain links TRGV9 with TRGJ1 or TRGJ2. This CDR3 is built from 12 residues. The germline V gene has CDR1 GITISATS and CDR2 ISYDGTV (reference sequence). The CDR3 DNA reads TGTGCCTTGTGGGAGGTGCTTTATAAGAAGCTCTTT. It specifies CALWEVLYKKLF.

The chain links TRGV8 to TRGJ1 or TRGJ2. CDR3 length equals 15 residues. CDR1 and CDR2 from the germline V gene are VENAVY and YDSYNSRV. V shed 12 bases and J 0 bases; nucleotides not matched to a gene: 17. The CDR3 bases are TGTGCCCACCTGGGAGACGAACAGAATTATTATAAGAAACTCTTT. Residues: CAHLGDEQNYYKKLF.